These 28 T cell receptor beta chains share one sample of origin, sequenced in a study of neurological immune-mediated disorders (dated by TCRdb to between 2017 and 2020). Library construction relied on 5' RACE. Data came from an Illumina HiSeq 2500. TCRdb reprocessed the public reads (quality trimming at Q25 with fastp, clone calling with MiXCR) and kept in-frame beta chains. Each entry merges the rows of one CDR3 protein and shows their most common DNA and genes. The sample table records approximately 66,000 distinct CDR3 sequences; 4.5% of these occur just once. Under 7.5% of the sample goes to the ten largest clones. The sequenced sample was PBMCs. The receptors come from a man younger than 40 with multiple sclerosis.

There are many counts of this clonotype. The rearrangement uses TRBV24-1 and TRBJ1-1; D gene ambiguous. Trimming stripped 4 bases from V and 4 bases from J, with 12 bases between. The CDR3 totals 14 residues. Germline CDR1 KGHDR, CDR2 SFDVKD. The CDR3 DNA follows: TGTGCCACCAGTGAAAATGGAAGGAGCACTGAAGCTTTCTTT. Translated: CATSENGRSTEAFF.

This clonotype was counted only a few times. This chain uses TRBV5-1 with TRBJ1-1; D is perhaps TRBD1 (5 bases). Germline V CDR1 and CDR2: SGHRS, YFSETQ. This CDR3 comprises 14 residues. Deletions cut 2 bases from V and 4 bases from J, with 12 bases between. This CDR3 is CASSFGTEGTEAFF. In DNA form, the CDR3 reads TGCGCCAGCAGCTTCGGGACCGAGGGCACTGAAGCTTTCTTT.

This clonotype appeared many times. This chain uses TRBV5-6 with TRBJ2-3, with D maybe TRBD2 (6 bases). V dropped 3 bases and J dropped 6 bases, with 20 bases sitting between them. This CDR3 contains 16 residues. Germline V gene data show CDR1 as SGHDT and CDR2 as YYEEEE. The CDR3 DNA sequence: TGTGCCAGCAGCTCCACTATGGGACTCCTGGGGGATACGCAGTATTTT. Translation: CASSSTMGLLGDTQYF.

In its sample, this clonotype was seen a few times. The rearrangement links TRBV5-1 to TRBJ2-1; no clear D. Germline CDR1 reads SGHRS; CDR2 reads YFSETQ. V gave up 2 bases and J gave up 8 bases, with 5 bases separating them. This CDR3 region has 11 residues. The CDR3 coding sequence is TGCGCCAGCAGCTTAGAAGATGAGCAGTTCTTC. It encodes CASSLEDEQFF.

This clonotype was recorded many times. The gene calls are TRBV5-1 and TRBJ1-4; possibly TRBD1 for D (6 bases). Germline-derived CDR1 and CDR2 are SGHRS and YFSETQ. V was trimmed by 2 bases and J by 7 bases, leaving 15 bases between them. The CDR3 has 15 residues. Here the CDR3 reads CASSFLGQSREKLFF. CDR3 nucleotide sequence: TGCGCCAGCAGCTTTCTCGGACAGAGTCGTGAAAAACTGTTTTTT.

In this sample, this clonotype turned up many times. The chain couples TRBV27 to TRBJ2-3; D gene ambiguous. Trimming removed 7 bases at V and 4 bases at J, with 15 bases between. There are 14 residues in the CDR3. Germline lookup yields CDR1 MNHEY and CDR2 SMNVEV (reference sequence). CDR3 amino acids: CASNTSPRADTQYF. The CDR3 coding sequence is TGTGCCAGCAACACATCGCCCCGGGCAGATACGCAGTATTTT.

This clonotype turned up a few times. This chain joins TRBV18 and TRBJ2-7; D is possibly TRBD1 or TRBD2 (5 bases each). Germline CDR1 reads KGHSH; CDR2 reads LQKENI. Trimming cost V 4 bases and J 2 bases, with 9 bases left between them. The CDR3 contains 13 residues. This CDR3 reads CASSHGATYEQYV. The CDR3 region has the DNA TGTGCCAGCTCACACGGGGCTACCTACGAGCAGTACGTC.

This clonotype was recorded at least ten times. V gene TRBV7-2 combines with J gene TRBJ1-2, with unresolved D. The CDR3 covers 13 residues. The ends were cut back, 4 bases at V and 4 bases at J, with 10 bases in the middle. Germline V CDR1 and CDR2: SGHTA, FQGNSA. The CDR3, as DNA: TGTGCCAGCAGCTCGAGGACCCGCTATGGCTACACCTTC. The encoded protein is CASSSRTRYGYTF. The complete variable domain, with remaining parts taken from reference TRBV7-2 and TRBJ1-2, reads GAGVSQSPSNKVTEKGKDVELRCDPISGHTALYWYRQSLGQGLEFLIYFQGNSAPDKSGLPSDRFSAERTGGSVSTLTIQRTQQEDSAVYLCASSSRTRYGYTFGSGTRLTVV.

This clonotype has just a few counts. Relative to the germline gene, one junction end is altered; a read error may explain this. The DNA of the CDR3 is TGCAGTGCTCCCGAGGGGCTACGGGATTCACCCCTCAACTTT. Translation gives CSAPEGLRDSPLNF. The chain combines TRBV20-1 with TRBJ1-6; D may be TRBD1 (5 bases). The CDR3 is made up of 14 amino acids. CDR1 and CDR2 from the germline V gene are DFQATT and SNEGSKA (reference sequence).

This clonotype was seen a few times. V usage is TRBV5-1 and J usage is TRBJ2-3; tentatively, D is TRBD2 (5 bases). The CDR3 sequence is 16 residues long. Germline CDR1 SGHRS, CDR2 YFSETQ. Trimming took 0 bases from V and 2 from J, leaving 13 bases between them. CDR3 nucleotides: TGCGCCAGCAGCTTGGGTGGGAGAACTTCCACAGATACGCAGTATTTT. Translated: CASSLGGRTSTDTQYF.

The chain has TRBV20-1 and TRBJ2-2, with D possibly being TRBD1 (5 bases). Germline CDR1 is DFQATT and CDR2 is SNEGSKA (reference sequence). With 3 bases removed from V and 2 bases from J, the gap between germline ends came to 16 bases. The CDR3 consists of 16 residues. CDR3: CSASDPDQGNTGELFF. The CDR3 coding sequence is TGCAGTGCTAGTGATCCCGACCAGGGAAACACCGGGGAGCTGTTTTTT.

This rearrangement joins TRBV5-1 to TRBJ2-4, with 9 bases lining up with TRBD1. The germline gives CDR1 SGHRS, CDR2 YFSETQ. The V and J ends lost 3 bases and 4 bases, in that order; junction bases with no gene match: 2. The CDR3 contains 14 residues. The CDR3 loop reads CASSSDRGKNIQYF. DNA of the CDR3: TGCGCCAGCAGCTCGGACAGGGGAAAAAACATTCAGTACTTC.

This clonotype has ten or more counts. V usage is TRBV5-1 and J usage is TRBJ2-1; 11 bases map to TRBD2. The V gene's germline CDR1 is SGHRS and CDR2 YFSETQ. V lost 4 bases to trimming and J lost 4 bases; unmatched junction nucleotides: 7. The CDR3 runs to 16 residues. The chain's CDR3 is CASSTRLAGPYNEQFF. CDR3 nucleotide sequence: TGCGCCAGCAGCACCCGACTAGCGGGGCCTTACAATGAGCAGTTCTTC.

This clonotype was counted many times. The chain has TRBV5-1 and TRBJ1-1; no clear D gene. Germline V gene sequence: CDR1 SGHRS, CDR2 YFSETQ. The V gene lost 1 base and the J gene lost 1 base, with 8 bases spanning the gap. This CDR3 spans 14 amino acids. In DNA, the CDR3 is TGCGCCAGCAGCTTGCGGGGAACGAACACTGAAGCTTTCTTT. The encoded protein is CASSLRGTNTEAFF.

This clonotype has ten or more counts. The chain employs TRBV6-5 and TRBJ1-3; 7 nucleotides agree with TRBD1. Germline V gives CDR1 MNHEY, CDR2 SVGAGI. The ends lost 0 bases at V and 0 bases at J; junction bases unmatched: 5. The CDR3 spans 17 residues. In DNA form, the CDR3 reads TGTGCCAGCAGTTACTCTGCAGGGGGGATCTCTGGAAACACCATATATTTT. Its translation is CASSYSAGGISGNTIYF.

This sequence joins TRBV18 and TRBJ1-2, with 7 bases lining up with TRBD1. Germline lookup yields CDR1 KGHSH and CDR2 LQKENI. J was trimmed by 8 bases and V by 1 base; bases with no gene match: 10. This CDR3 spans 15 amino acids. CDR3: CASSPQGKGAQGYTF. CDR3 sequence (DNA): TGTGCCAGCTCACCACAGGGAAAGGGGGCGCAAGGCTACACCTTC.

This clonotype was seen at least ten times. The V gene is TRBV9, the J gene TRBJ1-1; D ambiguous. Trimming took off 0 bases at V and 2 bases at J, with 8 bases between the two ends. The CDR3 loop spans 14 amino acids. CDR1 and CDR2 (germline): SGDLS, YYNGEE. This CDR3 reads CASSVGVFNTEAFF. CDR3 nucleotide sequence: TGTGCCAGCAGCGTAGGAGTATTTAACACTGAAGCTTTCTTT.

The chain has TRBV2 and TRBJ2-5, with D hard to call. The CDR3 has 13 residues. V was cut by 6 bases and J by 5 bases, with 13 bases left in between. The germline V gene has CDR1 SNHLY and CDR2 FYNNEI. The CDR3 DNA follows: TGTGCCAGCAGGTTGGAAAGAGGCGAGACCCAGTACTTC. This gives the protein CASRLERGETQYF. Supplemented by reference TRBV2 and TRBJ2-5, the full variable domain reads EPEVTQTPSHQVTQMGQEVILRCVPISNHLYFYWYRQILGQKVEFLVSFYNNEISEKSEIFDDQFSVERPDGSNFTLKIRSTKLEDSAMYFCASRLERGETQYFGPGTRLLVL.

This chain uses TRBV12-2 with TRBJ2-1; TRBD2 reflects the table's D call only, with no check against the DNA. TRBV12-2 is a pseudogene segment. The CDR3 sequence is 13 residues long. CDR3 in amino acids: CASRLARGHEQFF. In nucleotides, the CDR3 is TGTGCAAGTCGCTTAGCGCGAGGGCATGAGCAGTTCTTC.

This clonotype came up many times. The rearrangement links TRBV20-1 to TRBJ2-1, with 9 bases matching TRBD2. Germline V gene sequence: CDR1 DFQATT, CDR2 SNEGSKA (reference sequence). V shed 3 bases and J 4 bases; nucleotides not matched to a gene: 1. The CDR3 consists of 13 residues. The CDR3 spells CSARRGGYNEQFF. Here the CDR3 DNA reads TGCAGTGCTAGGCGGGGGGGGTACAATGAGCAGTTCTTC.

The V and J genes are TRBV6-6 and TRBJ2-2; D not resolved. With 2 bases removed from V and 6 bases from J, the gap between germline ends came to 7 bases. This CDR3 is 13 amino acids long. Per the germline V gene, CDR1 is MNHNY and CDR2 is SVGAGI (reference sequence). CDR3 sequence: CASSYPGPGELFF. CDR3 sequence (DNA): TGTGCCAGCAGTTACCCTGGTCCCGGGGAGCTGTTTTTT.

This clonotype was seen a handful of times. The CDR3: CASSPDLAYEQYF. For the CDR3, the DNA is TGCGCCAGCAGCCCGGACCTTGCCTACGAGCAGTACTTC. V usage is TRBV5-1 and J usage is TRBJ2-7, with D hard to call. The CDR3 extends over 13 amino acids. Trimming took 4 bases from V and 2 from J, leaving 10 bases between them. CDR1 SGHRS and CDR2 YFSETQ come from the germline V gene. Supplemented by reference TRBV5-1 and TRBJ2-7, the full variable domain reads KAGVTQTPRYLIKTRGQQVTLSCSPISGHRSVSWYQQTPGQGLQFLFEYFSETQRNKGNFPGRFSGRQFSNSRSEMNVSTLELGDSALYLCASSPDLAYEQYFGPGTRLTVT.

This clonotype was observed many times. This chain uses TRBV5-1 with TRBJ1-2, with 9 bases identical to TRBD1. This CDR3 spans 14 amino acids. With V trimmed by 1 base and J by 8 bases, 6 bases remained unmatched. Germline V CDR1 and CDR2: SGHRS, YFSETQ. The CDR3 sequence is CASSLQGQGHGYTF. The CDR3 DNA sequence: TGCGCCAGCAGCTTGCAGGGACAGGGACACGGCTACACCTTC.

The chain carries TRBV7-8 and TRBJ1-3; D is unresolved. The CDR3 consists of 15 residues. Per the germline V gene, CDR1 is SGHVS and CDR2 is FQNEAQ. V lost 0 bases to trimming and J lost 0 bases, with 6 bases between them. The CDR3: CASSLARPSGNTIYF. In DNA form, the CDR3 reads TGTGCCAGCAGCTTAGCCAGGCCCTCTGGAAACACCATATATTTT. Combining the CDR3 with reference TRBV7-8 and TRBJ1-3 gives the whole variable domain GAGVSQSPRYKVAKRGQDVALRCDPISGHVSLFWYQQALGQGPEFLTYFQNEAQLDKSGLPSDRFFAERPEGSVSTLKIQRTQQEDSAVYLCASSLARPSGNTIYFGEGSWLTVV.

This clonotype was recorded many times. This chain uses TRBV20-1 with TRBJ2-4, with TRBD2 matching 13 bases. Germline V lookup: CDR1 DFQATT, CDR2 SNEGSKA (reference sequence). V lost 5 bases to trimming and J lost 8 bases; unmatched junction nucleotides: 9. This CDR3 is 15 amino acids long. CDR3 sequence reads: CSAGLAGVRGDIQYF. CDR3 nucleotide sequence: TGCAGTGCTGGACTAGCGGGGGTTAGAGGGGACATTCAGTACTTC.

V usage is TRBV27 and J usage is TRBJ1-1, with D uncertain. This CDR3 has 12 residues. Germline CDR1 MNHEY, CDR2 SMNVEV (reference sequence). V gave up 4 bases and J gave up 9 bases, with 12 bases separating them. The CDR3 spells CASSSTGRQAFF. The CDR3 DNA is TGTGCCAGCAGTTCAACCGGTCGTCAAGCTTTCTTT.

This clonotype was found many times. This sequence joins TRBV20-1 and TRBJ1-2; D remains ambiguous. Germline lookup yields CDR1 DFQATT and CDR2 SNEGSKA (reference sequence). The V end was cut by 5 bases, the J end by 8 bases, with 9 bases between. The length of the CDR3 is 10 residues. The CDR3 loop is CSAWRQGYTF. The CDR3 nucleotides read TGCAGTGCTTGGAGGCAAGGCTACACCTTC.

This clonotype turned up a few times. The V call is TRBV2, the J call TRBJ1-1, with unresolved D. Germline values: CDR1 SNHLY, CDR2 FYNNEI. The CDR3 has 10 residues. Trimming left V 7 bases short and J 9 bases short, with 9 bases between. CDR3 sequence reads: CASTSPQAFF. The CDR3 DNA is TGTGCCAGCACCTCCCCCCAAGCTTTCTTT. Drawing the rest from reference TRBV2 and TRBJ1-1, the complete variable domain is EPEVTQTPSHQVTQMGQEVILRCVPISNHLYFYWYRQILGQKVEFLVSFYNNEISEKSEIFDDQFSVERPDGSNFTLKIRSTKLEDSAMYFCASTSPQAFFGQGTRLTVV.